Presented here are 28 T cell receptor beta chains from one specimen sequenced in a study of T cells in tuberculosis. TCRdb keeps only in-frame clones here, not all; method: immunoSEQ multiplex PCR. The sample contains 20,000 to 25,000 clones, roughly nine tenths of which appear only once. Material for sequencing was PBMCs. The receptors derive from a donor between 5 and 29 years old with latent tuberculosis or without tuberculosis infection. Some clones in this sample may be carry-over from other donors' samples.

This clone was recorded only once. The V gene is TRBV5-1, the J gene TRBJ1-2; 10 bases are a match to TRBD1. V gave up 4 bases and J gave up 14 bases; unmatched junction bases: 17. The CDR3 consists of 15 residues. Germline CDR1 is SGHRS and CDR2 is YFSETQ. This CDR3 is CASSQLPTGGLGKTF. The CDR3 nucleotides read TGCGCCAGCAGCCAACTCCCGACAGGGGGCCTGGGTAAAACCTTC.

CDR3 loop: CAISDPPGDRSEQYF. Written as DNA, the CDR3 is TGTGCCATCAGTGACCCGCCGGGGGACCGGTCCGAGCAGTACTTC. The rearrangement links TRBV10-3 to TRBJ2-7, with D perhaps TRBD2 (6 bases). The ends were cut back, 3 bases at V and 6 bases at J, with 18 bases in the middle. This CDR3 contains 15 residues. Per germline, CDR1 ENHRY and CDR2 SYGVKD.

This clone was recorded once. The rearrangement joins TRBV7-9 to TRBJ2-7, with no clear D. Between the trimmed V and J ends, which lost 1 base and 5 bases, there was a span of 6 bases. Germline CDR1 reads SEHNR; CDR2 reads FQNEAQ (reference sequence). There are 12 residues in the CDR3. In nucleotides, the CDR3 is TGTGCCAGCAGCTTAGTCGCGAACGAGCAGTACTTC. This gives the protein CASSLVANEQYF.

This clone has a single count. The chain recombines TRBV6-4 with TRBJ2-3, with D possibly being TRBD1 (5 bases). Germline V lookup: CDR1 MRHNA, CDR2 SNTAGT. The CDR3 runs to 15 residues. Trimming left V 4 bases short and J 5 bases short, with 16 bases between. This chain's CDR3 is CASSVSPGRLDTQYF. The CDR3, as DNA: TGTGCCAGCAGTGTTTCACCAGGGCGTTTAGATACGCAGTATTTT.

This sequence joins TRBV9 and TRBJ2-7, with a tentative D call TRBD1 (6 bases). V dropped 0 bases and J dropped 6 bases, with 10 bases sitting between them. The CDR3 sequence is 13 residues long. Germline V lookup: CDR1 SGDLS, CDR2 YYNGEE. Written as DNA, the CDR3 is TGTGCCAGCAGCGTAGGGACAGCCAGCGAGCAGTACTTC. Residues: CASSVGTASEQYF.

The CDR3 DNA sequence: TGTGCCAGCAGGAACAGGGGGACTAGCACAGATACGCAGTATTTT. It yields the protein CASRNRGTSTDTQYF. The chain is built from TRBV6-5 and TRBJ2-3, with TRBD1 identical over 8 bases. V was clipped by 6 bases and J by 0 bases; unmatched bases: 5. This CDR3 has 15 residues. The germline V gene has CDR1 MNHEY and CDR2 SVGAGI.

J is TRBJ2-7 and V is TRBV2; 8 bases align to TRBD1. Germline assignment: CDR1 SNHLY and CDR2 FYNNEI. V shed 8 bases and J 7 bases; nucleotides not matched to a gene: 7. The CDR3 length is 12 residues. CDR3 sequence reads: CASPGQVFEQYF. The DNA for the CDR3 is TGTGCCAGCCCGGGACAGGTGTTTGAGCAGTACTTC.

This clone was detected only once. The chain uses TRBV11-2 and TRBJ1-4; D is possibly TRBD1 (6 bases). CDR3 size: 17 residues. Between the trimmed V and J ends, which lost 5 bases and 4 bases, there was a span of 20 bases. Germline lookup yields CDR1 SGHAT and CDR2 FQNNGV. The CDR3 DNA sequence: TGTGCCAGCAGCCAAAATCCCCGGGCAGGGGATAATGAAAAACTGTTTTTT. It specifies CASSQNPRAGDNEKLFF.

This chain uses TRBV30 with TRBJ1-2; D not resolved. Trimming stripped 0 bases from V and 4 bases from J, with 18 bases between. CDR1 GTSNPN and CDR2 SVGIG come from the germline V gene (reference sequence). This CDR3 region has 16 residues. This CDR3 is CAWSVGPGAGSYGYTF. CDR3 in DNA: TGTGCCTGGAGTGTAGGCCCGGGTGCGGGTTCCTATGGCTACACCTTC.

The V call is TRBV7-3, the J call TRBJ2-1; 11 bases agree with TRBD2. The CDR3 loop spans 14 amino acids. Unmatched junction bases numbered 3, after V lost 2 bases and J lost 9 bases. From germline, CDR1 is SGHTA and CDR2 FQGTGA. The CDR3 here is CASSLELAGAEQFF. The CDR3 DNA follows: TGTGCCAGCAGCTTAGAACTAGCGGGAGCTGAGCAGTTCTTC.

The rearrangement joins TRBV30 to TRBJ2-7, with TRBD1 identical over 7 bases. V lost 3 bases to trimming and J lost 2 bases; unmatched junction nucleotides: 7. CDR3 size: 14 residues. Per germline, CDR1 GTSNPN and CDR2 SVGIG (reference sequence). The CDR3 nucleotides are TGTGCCTGGAGCAGGGACAGCAATACCTACGAGCAGTACTTC. This gives the protein CAWSRDSNTYEQYF.

The chain carries TRBV6-1 and TRBJ1-2; 7 bases fit TRBD1. Germline V CDR1 and CDR2: MNHNS, SASEGT. The ends lost 2 bases at V and 8 bases at J; junction bases unmatched: 14. There are 16 residues in the CDR3. CDR3 amino acids: CASSEYEGARSQGYTF. DNA of the CDR3: TGTGCCAGCAGTGAATATGAGGGGGCGCGTTCTCAGGGCTACACCTTC.

This clone has only one observation. The V call is TRBV6-1, the J call TRBJ2-1, with 8 bases identical to TRBD1. Losses at the gene ends were 7 bases for V and 3 bases for J; bases not matched to a gene: 8. Germline V gene sequence: CDR1 MNHNS, CDR2 SASEGT. There are 15 residues in the CDR3. CDR3 region: CASNLGQGLYNEQFF. CDR3 nucleotides: TGTGCCAGCAACCTAGGACAGGGACTCTACAATGAGCAGTTCTTC.

This clone has a single count. The rearrangement uses TRBV7-6 and TRBJ2-3; no clear D. Trimming pared 10 bases from V and 4 bases from J, leaving 9 bases between. The CDR3 loop spans 11 amino acids. The V gene's germline CDR1 is SGHVS and CDR2 FNYEAQ. CDR3 amino acids: CATASSDTQYF. Written as DNA, the CDR3 is TGTGCCACCGCTAGTTCAGATACGCAGTATTTT.

This chain uses TRBV21-1 with TRBJ1-2. TRBV21-1 is recorded as a pseudogene. The CDR3 consists of 18 residues. The DNA of the CDR3 is TGTGCCAGCAGCCACAACTTGGGCGAGAGGGAAAGTTACTATGGCTACACCTTC. As protein: CASSHNLGERESYYGYTF.

This chain connects TRBV4-2 to TRBJ2-3, with TRBD1 as a possible D gene (5 bases). The CDR3 is 13 amino acids. CDR1 LGHNA and CDR2 YNFKEQ come from the germline V gene. Trimming took off 4 bases at V and 3 bases at J, with 8 bases between the two ends. The CDR3 nucleotides are TGTGCCAGCAGCCGGGGCCATACAGATACGCAGTATTTT. This gives the protein CASSRGHTDTQYF.

This chain uses TRBV7-9 with TRBJ2-1, with D unclear. Trimming removed 0 bases at V and 10 bases at J, with 4 bases between. In germline, CDR1 is SEHNR, CDR2 FQNEAQ (reference sequence). There are 11 residues in the CDR3. The DNA of the CDR3 is TGTGCCAGCAGCTTAGCTCTAGAGCAGTTCTTC. As protein: CASSLALEQFF. Filled out from reference TRBV7-9 and TRBJ2-1, the complete variable domain reads DTGVSQNPRHKITKRGQNVTFRCDPISEHNRLYWYRQTLGQGPEFLTYFQNEAQLEKSRLLSDRFSAERPKGSFSTLEIQRTEQGDSAMYLCASSLALEQFFGPGTRLTVL.

This chain links TRBV18 with TRBJ2-7, with D possibly being TRBD2 (5 bases). Trimming pared 1 base from V and 3 bases from J, leaving 10 bases between. Germline lookup yields CDR1 KGHSH and CDR2 LQKENI. The CDR3 consists of 14 residues. The CDR3 loop is CASSPLGLLYEQYF. CDR3 DNA sequence: TGTGCCAGCTCACCACTCGGACTCCTCTACGAGCAGTACTTC.

This clone is a singleton in its sample. The chain has TRBV7-3 and TRBJ1-1, with D possibly matching TRBD1 (5 bases). The CDR3 totals 13 residues. V was pared by 2 bases and J by 3 bases, with 7 bases between. Germline CDR1 reads SGHTA; CDR2 reads FQGTGA. The CDR3 loop is CASSLGAYTEAFF. The DNA for the CDR3 is TGTGCCAGCAGCTTAGGGGCATACACTGAAGCTTTCTTT.

This clone has just one count. V and J are TRBV5-4 and TRBJ2-3; 7 bases are a match to TRBD1. V was pared by 0 bases and J by 4 bases, with 8 bases of the junction left unmatched. Germline CDR1 SGHNT, CDR2 YYREEE (reference sequence). This CDR3 has 16 residues. The CDR3 DNA reads as TGTGCCAGCAGCTTGGGACAGGGTTCGTGGGCAGATACGCAGTATTTT. It yields the protein CASSLGQGSWADTQYF.

The chain links TRBV7-2 to TRBJ2-7, with D perhaps TRBD2 (6 bases). CDR1 is SGHTA and CDR2 is FQGNSA in the germline V gene. V was trimmed by 1 base and J by 2 bases, leaving 12 bases between them. The CDR3 is 15 residues long. This CDR3 reads CASSLVAGITYEQYF. CDR3 DNA sequence: TGTGCCAGCAGCTTAGTTGCGGGGATCACCTACGAGCAGTACTTC.

The chain combines TRBV10-1 with TRBJ1-6; TRBD1 might be the D (5 bases). This CDR3 has 14 amino acids. The germline V gene encodes CDR1 WNHNN and CDR2 SYGVQD (reference sequence). Trimming shortened V by 5 bases and J by 9 bases, and 14 bases separated the two germline ends. Here the CDR3 DNA reads TGCGCCAGCAGTACCGGGACTAATGGTTCACCCCTCCACTTT. Its protein product is CASSTGTNGSPLHF.

J is TRBJ1-3 and V is TRBV28; D not resolved. Looked up from germline, CDR1 is MDHEN and CDR2 is SYDVKM. V lost 6 bases and J 5 bases, leaving 8 bases between the germline ends. The CDR3 spans 12 residues. This CDR3 reads CASSPPRNTIYF. The CDR3 bases are TGTGCCAGCAGCCCTCCCCGAAACACCATATATTTT.

This clone was counted a single time. The rearrangement links TRBV7-2 to TRBJ1-1, with D possibly TRBD1 on 6 matching bases. Germline CDR1 reads SGHTA; CDR2 reads FQGNSA. V was shortened by 1 base and J by 0 bases, with 6 bases between the two germline ends. CDR3 length: 14 residues. CDR3 protein: CASSLGQVNTEAFF. The CDR3 DNA is TGTGCCAGCAGCTTAGGACAGGTGAACACTGAAGCTTTCTTT.

This chain joins TRBV5-1 and TRBJ2-1; 8 nucleotides match TRBD2. Germline values: CDR1 SGHRS, CDR2 YFSETQ. The CDR3 is 16 residues long. With 0 bases clipped from V and 2 bases from J, the junction kept 4 bases outside the gene matches. The CDR3 sequence: CASSLEPAGAYNEQFF. The CDR3 DNA is TGCGCCAGCAGCTTGGAACCAGCGGGAGCCTACAATGAGCAGTTCTTC.

The genes are TRBV5-6 and TRBJ2-3; perhaps TRBD1 as D (6 bases). Germline V lookup: CDR1 SGHDT, CDR2 YYEEEE. There are 17 residues in the CDR3. Trimming removed 4 bases from V and 10 bases from J, with 28 bases in between. CDR3 amino acids: CASSPQFGGRGGSSQYF. Here the CDR3 DNA reads TGTGCCAGCAGCCCGCAATTTGGGGGTCGTGGGGGCAGCTCGCAGTATTTT.

The chain recombines TRBV4-3 with TRBJ1-4; D perhaps matches TRBD1 (5 bases). Trimming took 1 base from V and 3 from J, leaving 12 bases between them. Germline lookup yields CDR1 LGHNA and CDR2 YSLEER. The CDR3 is made up of 16 amino acids. Written as DNA, the CDR3 is TGCGCCAGCAGCCAAGGGGGATCGGGGGCTAATGAAAAACTGTTTTTT. This encodes CASSQGGSGANEKLFF.

This sequence joins TRBV2 and TRBJ2-1, with 8 bases lining up with TRBD2. From germline, CDR1 is SNHLY and CDR2 FYNNEI. The CDR3 covers 13 residues. V dropped 6 bases and J dropped 9; count of bases not matched to a gene: 7. The CDR3 protein is CASSLRGGGEQFF. The CDR3 nucleotides are TGTGCCAGCAGCCTCCGGGGGGGCGGTGAGCAGTTCTTC.